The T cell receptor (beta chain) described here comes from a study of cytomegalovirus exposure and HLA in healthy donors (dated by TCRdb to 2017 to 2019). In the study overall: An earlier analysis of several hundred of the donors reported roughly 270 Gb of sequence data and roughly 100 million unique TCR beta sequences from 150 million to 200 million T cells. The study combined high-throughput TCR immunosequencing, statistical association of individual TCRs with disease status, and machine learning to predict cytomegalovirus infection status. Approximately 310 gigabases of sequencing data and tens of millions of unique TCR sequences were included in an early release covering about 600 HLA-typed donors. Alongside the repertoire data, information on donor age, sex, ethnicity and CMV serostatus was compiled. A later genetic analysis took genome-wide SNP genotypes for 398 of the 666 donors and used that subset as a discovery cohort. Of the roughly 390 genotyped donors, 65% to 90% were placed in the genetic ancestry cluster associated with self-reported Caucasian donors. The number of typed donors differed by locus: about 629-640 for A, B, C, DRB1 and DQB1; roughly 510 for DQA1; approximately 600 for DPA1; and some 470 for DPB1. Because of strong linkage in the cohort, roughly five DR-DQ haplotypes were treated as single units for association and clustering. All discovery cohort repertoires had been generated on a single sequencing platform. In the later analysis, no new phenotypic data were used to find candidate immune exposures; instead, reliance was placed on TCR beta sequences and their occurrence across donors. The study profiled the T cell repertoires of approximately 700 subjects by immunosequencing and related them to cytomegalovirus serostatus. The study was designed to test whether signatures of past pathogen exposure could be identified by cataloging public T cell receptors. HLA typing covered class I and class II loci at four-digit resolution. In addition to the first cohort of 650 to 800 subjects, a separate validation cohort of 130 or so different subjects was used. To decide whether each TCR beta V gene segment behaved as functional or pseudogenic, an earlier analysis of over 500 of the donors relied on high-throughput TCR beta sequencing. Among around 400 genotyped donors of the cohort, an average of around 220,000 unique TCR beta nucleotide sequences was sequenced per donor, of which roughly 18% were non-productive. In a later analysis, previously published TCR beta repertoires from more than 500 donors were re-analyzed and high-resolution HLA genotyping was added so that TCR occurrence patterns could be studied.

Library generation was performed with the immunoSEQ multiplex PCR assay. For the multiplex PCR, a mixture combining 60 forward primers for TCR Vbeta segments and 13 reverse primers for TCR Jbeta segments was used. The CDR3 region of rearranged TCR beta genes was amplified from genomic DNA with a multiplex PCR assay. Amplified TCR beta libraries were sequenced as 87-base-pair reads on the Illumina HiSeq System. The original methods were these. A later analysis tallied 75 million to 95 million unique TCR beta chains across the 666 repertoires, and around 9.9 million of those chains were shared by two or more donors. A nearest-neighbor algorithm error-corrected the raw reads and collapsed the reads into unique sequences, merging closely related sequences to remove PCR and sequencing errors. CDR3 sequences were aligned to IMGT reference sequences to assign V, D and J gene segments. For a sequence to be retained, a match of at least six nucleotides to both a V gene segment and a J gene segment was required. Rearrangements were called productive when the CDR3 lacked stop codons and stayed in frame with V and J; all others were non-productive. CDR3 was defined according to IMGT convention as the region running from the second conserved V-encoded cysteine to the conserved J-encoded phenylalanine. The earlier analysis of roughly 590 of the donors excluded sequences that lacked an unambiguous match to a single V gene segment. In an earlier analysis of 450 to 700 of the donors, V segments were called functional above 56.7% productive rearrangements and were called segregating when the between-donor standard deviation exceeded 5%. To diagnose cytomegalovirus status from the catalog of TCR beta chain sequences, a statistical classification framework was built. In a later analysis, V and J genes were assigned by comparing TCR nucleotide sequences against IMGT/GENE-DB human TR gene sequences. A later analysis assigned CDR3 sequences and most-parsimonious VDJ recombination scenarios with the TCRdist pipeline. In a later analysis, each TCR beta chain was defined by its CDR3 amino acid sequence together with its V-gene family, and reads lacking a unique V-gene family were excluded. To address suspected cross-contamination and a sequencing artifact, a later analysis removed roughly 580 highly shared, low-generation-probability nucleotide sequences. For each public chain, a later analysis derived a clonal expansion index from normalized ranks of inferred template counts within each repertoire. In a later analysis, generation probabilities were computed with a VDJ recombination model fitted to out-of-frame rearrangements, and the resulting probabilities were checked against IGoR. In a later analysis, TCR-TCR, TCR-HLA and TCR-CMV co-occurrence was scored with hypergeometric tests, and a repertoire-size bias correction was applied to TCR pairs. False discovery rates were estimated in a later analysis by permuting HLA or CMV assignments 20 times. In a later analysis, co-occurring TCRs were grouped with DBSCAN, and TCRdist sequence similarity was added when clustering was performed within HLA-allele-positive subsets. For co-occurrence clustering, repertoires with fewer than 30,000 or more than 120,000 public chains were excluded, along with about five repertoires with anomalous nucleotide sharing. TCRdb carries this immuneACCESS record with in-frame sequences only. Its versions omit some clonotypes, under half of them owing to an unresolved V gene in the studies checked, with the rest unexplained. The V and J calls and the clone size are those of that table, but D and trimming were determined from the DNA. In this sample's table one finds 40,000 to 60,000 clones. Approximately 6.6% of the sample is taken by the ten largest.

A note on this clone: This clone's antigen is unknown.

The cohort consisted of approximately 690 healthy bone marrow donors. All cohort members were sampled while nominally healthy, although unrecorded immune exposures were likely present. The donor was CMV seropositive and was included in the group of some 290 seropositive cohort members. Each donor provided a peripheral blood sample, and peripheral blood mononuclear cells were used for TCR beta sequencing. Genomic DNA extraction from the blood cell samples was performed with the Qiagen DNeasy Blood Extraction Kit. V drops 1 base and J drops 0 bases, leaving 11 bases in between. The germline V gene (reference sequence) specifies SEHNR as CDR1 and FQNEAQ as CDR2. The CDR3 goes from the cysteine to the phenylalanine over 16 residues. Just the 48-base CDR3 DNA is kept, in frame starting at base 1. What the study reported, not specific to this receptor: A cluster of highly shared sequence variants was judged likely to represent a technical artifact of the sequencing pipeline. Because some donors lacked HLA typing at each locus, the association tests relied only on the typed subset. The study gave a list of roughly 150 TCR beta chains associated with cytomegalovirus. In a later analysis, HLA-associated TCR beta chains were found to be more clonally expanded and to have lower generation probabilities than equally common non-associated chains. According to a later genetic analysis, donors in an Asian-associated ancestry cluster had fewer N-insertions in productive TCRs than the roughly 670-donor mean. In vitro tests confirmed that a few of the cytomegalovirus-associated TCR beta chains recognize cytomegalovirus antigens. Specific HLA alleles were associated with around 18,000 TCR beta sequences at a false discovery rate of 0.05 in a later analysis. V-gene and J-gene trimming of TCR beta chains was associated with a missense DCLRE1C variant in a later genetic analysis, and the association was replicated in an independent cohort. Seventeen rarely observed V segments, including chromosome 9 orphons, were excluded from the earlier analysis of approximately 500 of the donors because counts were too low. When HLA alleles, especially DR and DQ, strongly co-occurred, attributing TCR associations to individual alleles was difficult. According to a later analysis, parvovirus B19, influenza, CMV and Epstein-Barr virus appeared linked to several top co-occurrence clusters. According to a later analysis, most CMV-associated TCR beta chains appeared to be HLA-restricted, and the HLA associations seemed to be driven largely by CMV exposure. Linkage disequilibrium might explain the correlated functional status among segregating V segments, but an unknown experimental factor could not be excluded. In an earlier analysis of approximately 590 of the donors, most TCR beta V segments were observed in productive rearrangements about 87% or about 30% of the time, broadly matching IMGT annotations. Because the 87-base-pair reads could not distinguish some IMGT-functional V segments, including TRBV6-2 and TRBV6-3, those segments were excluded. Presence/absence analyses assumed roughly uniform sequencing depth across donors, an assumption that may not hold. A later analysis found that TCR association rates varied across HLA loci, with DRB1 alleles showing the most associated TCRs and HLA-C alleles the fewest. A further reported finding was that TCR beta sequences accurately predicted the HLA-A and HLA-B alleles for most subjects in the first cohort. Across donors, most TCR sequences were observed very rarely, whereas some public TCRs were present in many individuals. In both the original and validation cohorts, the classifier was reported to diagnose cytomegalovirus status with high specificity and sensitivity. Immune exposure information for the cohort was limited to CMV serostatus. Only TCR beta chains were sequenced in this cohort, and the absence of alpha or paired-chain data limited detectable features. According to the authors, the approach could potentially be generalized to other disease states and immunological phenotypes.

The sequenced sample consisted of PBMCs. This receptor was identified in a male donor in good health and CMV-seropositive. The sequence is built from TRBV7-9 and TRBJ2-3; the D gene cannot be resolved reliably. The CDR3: CASSLERHSSTDTQYF. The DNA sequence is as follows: TGTGCCAGCAGCTTAGAGAGACATTCTAGCACAGATACGCAGTATTTT.